The T cell receptor beta chain described here comes from a study of shared clonotypes between healthy human individuals. For the study at large: The donor group consisted of a couple of women and a few men, aged 18 to 49.

In regard to this clone: Its antigen remains unidentified.

Per the authors' pipeline: ImmunoSEQ output lacked quality scores and full-length reads, limiting matched filtering. Here immunoSEQ multiplex PCR was the method, and the copy in TCRdb shows in-frame clones only, minus some. D and trimming come from the DNA, and the V and J calls and clone size come from that table. The sample lists some 200,000 clones; about 65% were seen once. The germline V and J ends were trimmed by 0 bases and 2 bases, with 7 bases remaining between them. The CDR3 totals 14 residues. Looked up from germline, CDR1 is SGHRS and CDR2 is YFSETQ. Study outcomes and limitations: A reduction in generation probabilities was seen for non-shared clonotypes relative to those shared by all four donors.

Sequencing used memory CD4+ T cells sorted from blood. Subset defined: CD45RA-negative fraction. V gene TRBV5-1 combines with J gene TRBJ2-3; D not resolved. The origin of this receptor is a man aged 30 to 39 in good health. The CDR3 region has the DNA TGCGCCAGCAGCTTGGTGCAGTACACAGATACGCAGTATTTT. Encoded protein: CASSLVQYTDTQYF. Full variable domain (missing parts from reference TRBV5-1 and TRBJ2-3): KAGVTQTPRYLIKTRGQQVTLSCSPISGHRSVSWYQQTPGQGLQFLFEYFSETQRNKGNFPGRFSGRQFSNSRSEMNVSTLELGDSALYLCASSLVQYTDTQYFGPGTRLTVL.